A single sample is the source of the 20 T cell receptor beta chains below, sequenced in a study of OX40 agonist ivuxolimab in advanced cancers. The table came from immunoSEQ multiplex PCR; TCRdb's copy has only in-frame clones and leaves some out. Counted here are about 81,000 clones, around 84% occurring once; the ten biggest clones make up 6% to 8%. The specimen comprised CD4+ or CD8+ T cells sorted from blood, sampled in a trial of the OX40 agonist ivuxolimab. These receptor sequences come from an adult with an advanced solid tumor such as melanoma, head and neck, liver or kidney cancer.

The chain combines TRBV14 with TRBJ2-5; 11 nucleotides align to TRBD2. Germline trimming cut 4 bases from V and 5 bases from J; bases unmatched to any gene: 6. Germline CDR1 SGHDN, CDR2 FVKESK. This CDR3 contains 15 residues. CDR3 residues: CASSPPLAGVETQYF. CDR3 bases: TGTGCCAGCAGCCCGCCACTAGCGGGAGTCGAGACCCAGTACTTC.

The chain's CDR3 is CASSPGGSSYEQYV. The DNA of the CDR3 is TGTGCCAGCAGCCCCGGTGGGAGCTCCTACGAGCAGTACGTC. The V and J genes are TRBV5-5 and TRBJ2-7; D is perhaps TRBD2 (5 bases). Between the trimmed V and J ends, which lost 4 bases and 0 bases, there was a span of 11 bases. The CDR3 totals 14 residues. The germline CDR1 and CDR2 sequences are SGHKS and YYEKEE (reference sequence).

The CDR3 reads CASSPGGTTGELFF. CDR3 DNA sequence: TGTGCCAGCAGCCCGGGGGGGACCACCGGGGAGCTGTTTTTT. The rearrangement joins TRBV7-8 to TRBJ2-2; 8 nucleotides align to TRBD2. This CDR3 is built from 14 residues. CDR1 SGHVS and CDR2 FQNEAQ come from the germline V gene. V trimming: 5 bases; J trimming: 4 bases; junction bases outside the gene matches: 3.

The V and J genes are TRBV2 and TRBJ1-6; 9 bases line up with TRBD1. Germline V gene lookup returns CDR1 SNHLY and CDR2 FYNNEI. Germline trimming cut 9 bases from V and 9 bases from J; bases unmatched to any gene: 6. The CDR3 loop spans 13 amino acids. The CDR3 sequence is CASGDRDGSPLHF. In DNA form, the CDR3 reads TGTGCCAGTGGGGACAGGGATGGTTCACCCCTCCACTTT.

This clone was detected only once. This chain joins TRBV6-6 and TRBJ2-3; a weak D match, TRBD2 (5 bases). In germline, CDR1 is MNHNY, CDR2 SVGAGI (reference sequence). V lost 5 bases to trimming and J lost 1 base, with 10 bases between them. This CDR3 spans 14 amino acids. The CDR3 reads CASSHGLGTDTQYF. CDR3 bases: TGTGCCAGCAGTCATGGACTGGGCACAGATACGCAGTATTTT.

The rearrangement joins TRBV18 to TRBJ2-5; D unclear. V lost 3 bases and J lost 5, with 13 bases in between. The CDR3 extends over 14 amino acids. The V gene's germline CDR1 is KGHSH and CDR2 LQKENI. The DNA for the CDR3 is TGTGCCAGCTCACCGGGGTCACCCGAGGAGACCCAGTACTTC. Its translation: CASSPGSPEETQYF.

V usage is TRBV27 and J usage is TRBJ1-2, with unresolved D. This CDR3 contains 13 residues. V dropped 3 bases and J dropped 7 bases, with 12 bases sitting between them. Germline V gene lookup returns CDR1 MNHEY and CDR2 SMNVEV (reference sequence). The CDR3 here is CASSFGVSGGYTF. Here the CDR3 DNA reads TGTGCCAGCAGTTTCGGGGTTTCTGGTGGCTACACCTTC.

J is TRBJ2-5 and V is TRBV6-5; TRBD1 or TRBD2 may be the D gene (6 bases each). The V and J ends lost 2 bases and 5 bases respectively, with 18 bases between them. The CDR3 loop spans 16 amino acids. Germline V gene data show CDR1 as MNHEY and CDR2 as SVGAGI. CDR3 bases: TGTGCCAGCAGTTACGATTGGAGGGGGTGGATGGAGACCCAGTACTTC. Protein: CASSYDWRGWMETQYF.

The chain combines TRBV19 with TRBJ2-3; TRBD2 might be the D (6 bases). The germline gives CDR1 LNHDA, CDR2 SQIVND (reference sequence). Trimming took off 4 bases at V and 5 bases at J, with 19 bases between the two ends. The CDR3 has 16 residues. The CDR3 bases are TGTGCCAGTAGTACGTCCCCACGGGAGTACGTAGATACGCAGTATTTT. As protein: CASSTSPREYVDTQYF.

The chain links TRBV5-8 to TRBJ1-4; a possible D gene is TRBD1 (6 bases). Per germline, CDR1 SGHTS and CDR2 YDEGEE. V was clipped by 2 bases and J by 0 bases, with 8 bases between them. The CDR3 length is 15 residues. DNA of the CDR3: TGTGCCAGCAGCTTCACAGGGTCAACTAATGAAAAACTGTTTTTT. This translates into CASSFTGSTNEKLFF.

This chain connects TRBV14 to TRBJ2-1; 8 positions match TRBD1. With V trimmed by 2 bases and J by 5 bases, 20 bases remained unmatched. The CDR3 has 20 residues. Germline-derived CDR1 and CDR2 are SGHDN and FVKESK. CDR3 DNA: TGTGCCAGCAGCCAAATATCCGGGACAGGTACAAACGCGATCCACAATGAGCAGTTCTTC. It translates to CASSQISGTGTNAIHNEQFF.

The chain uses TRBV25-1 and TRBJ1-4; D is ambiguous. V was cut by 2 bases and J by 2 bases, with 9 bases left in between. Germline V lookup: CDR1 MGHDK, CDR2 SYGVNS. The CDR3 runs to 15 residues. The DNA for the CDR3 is TGTGCCAGCAGTGAAAGGTCCGGGACTAATGAAAAACTGTTTTTT. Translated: CASSERSGTNEKLFF. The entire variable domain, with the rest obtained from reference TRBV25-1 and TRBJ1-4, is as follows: EADIYQTPRYLVIGTGKKITLECSQTMGHDKMYWYQQDPGMELHLIHYSYGVNSTEKGDLSSESTVSRIRTEHFPLTLESARPSHTSQYLCASSERSGTNEKLFFGSGTQLSVL.

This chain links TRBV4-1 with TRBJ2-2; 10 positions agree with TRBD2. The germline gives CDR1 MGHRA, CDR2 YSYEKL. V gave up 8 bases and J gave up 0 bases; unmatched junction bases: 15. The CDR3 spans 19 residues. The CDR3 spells CASFSRRIAGGANTGELFF. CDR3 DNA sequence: TGCGCCAGCTTCAGCCGGCGAATAGCGGGAGGTGCGAACACCGGGGAGCTGTTTTTT.

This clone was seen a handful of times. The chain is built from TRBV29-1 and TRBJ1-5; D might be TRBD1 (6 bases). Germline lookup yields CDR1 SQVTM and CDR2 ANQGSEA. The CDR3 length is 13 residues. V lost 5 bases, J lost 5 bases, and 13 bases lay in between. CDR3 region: CSVSGAADQPQHF. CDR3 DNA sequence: TGCAGCGTTTCGGGGGCAGCCGATCAGCCCCAGCATTTT.

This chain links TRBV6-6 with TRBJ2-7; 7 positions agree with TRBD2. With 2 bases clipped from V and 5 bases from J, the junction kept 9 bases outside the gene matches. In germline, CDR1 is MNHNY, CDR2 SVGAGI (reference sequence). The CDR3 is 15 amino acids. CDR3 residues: CASSYVGGTRNEQYF. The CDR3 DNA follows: TGTGCCAGCAGTTACGTCGGGGGGACCCGCAACGAGCAGTACTTC.

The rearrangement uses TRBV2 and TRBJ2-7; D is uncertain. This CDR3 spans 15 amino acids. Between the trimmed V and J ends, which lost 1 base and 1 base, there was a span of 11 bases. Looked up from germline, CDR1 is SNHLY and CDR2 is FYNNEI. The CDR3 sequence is CASSEDGSRSYEQYV. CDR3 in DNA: TGTGCCAGCAGTGAAGACGGAAGCAGATCCTACGAGCAGTACGTC.

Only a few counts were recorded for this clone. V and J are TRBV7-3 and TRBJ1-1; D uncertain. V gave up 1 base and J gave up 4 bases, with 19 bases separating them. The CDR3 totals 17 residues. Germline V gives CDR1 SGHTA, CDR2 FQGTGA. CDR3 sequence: CASSLRPGPRGGTEAFF. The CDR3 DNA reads TGTGCCAGCAGCTTAAGGCCGGGCCCCCGGGGTGGCACTGAAGCTTTCTTT.

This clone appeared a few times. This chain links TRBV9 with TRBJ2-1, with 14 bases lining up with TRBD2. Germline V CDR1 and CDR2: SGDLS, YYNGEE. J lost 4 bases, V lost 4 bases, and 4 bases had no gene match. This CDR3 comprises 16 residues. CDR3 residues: CASSPRLAGGYNEQFF. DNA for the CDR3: TGTGCCAGCAGCCCTCGACTAGCGGGAGGGTACAATGAGCAGTTCTTC.

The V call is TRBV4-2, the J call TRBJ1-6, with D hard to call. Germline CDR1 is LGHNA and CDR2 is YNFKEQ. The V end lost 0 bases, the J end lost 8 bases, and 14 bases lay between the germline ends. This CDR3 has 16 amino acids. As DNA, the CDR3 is TGTGCCAGCAGCCAAGATGGTGGCAGCTGGGATTCACCCCTCCACTTT. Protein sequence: CASSQDGGSWDSPLHF.

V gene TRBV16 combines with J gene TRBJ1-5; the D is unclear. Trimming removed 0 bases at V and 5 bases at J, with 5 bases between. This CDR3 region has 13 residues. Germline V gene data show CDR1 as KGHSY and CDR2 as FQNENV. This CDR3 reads CASSQSRDQPQHF. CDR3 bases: TGTGCCAGCAGCCAATCTAGGGATCAGCCCCAGCATTTT.